One sample yielded the 19 T cell receptor beta chains listed below, sequenced in a study of T cell responses to AZD1222 COVID-19 vaccine. Produced via immunoSEQ multiplex PCR; TCRdb's table is partial and in-frame only. The sample contains 150,000 or so clones, about 91% of which appear only once. The source was peripheral blood, collected on day 0 of AZD1222 vaccination. Receptors originate from an adult in good health.

This chain uses TRBV4-1 with TRBJ2-7; D ambiguous. The CDR3 is made up of 14 amino acids. V lost 0 bases to trimming and J lost 3 bases, with 9 bases between them. Per germline, CDR1 MGHRA and CDR2 YSYEKL. In nucleotides, the CDR3 is TGCGCCAGCAGCCAAGAGGGTCCTTACTACGAGCAGTACTTC. This sequence encodes CASSQEGPYYEQYF.

This chain connects TRBV27 to TRBJ2-7, with 12 bases aligning to TRBD2. Germline CDR1 reads MNHEY; CDR2 reads SMNVEV (reference sequence). Losses at the gene ends were 5 bases for V and 5 bases for J; bases not matched to a gene: 10. The CDR3 totals 16 residues. Here the CDR3 reads CASSPTSSGGGHEQYF. In DNA, the CDR3 is TGTGCCAGCAGTCCCACTTCTAGCGGGGGGGGTCACGAGCAGTACTTC.

The chain joins TRBV10-1 to TRBJ2-2; no definite D call. Trimming removed 3 bases from V and 2 bases from J, with 4 bases in between. Germline lookup yields CDR1 WNHNN and CDR2 SYGVQD (reference sequence). The CDR3 covers 13 residues. The DNA for the CDR3 is TGCGCCAGCAGTGAAGGCAACACCGGGGAGCTGTTTTTT. Translating gives CASSEGNTGELFF.

The gene calls are TRBV19 and TRBJ2-7; possibly TRBD1 or TRBD2 for D (5 bases each). The CDR3 runs to 12 residues. The ends were cut back, 8 bases at V and 4 bases at J, with 12 bases in the middle. The germline V gene encodes CDR1 LNHDA and CDR2 SQIVND (reference sequence). CDR3 bases: TGTGCCAGTGAGGGGTTAAATTACGAGCAGTACTTC. Translating it yields CASEGLNYEQYF.

The chain links TRBV14 to TRBJ1-1; 7 bases agree with TRBD1. Trimming took 4 bases from V and 0 from J; bases not matched to a gene: 17. Germline CDR1 SGHDN, CDR2 FVKESK. CDR3 length: 19 amino acids. The CDR3 region has the DNA TGTGCCAGCAGCCCACAAATATCTCAGGGGGGATCTATGAACACTGAAGCTTTCTTT. Protein product: CASSPQISQGGSMNTEAFF.

The J gene is TRBJ2-3, the V gene TRBV14; TRBD2 is a possible D gene (6 bases). Per the germline V gene, CDR1 is SGHDN and CDR2 is FVKESK. V lost 1 base and J 8 bases, leaving 16 bases between the germline ends. The CDR3 contains 15 residues. The CDR3 region has the DNA TGTGCCAGCAGCCAAGCTAGCGTCCCCCACGGTACGCAGTATTTT. As protein: CASSQASVPHGTQYF.

V gene TRBV20-1 combines with J gene TRBJ1-4; 8 positions agree with TRBD1. This CDR3 comprises 13 residues. Unmatched junction bases numbered 2, after V lost 3 bases and J lost 5 bases. CDR1 is DFQATT and CDR2 is SNEGSKA in the germline V gene (reference sequence). For the CDR3, the DNA is TGCAGTGCTAGTCGACAGGGGAATGAAAAACTGTTTTTT. It is translated as CSASRQGNEKLFF.

This chain links TRBV19 with TRBJ1-2; TRBD1 agrees at 8 bases. Germline CDR1 is LNHDA and CDR2 is SQIVND (reference sequence). J gave up 1 base and V 1 base, and 5 bases lay outside the gene matches. There are 16 residues in the CDR3. CDR3 DNA: TGTGCCAGTAGTATAGGCCCAGGGGGCCGTAACTATGGCTACACCTTC. This gives the protein CASSIGPGGRNYGYTF.

The chain is built from TRBV7-2 and TRBJ2-1; 10 positions agree with TRBD2. The V and J ends lost 4 bases and 11 bases, in that order; junction bases with no gene match: 5. CDR1 and CDR2 (germline): SGHTA, FQGNSA. The CDR3 is 13 amino acids. The CDR3 protein is CASSYSGRDQQFF. The CDR3 nucleotides are TGTGCCAGCAGCTACAGCGGGAGGGATCAGCAGTTCTTC.

The gene calls are TRBV27 and TRBJ1-4; D gene ambiguous. The V end lost 0 bases, the J end lost 4 bases, and 6 bases lay between the germline ends. The length of the CDR3 is 14 residues. Germline V gene data show CDR1 as MNHEY and CDR2 as SMNVEV (reference sequence). The CDR3: CASSLSGDNEKLFF. The DNA of the CDR3 is TGTGCCAGCAGTTTATCTGGGGATAATGAAAAACTGTTTTTT.

This clone was observed a single time. The rearrangement joins TRBV7-9 to TRBJ1-4, with D unclear. CDR1 is SEHNR, CDR2 FQNEAQ, per germline (reference sequence). The ends were cut back, 5 bases at V and 0 bases at J, with 10 bases in the middle. The CDR3 loop spans 15 amino acids. The CDR3 protein is CASSVPVATNEKLFF. The CDR3 DNA reads TGTGCCAGCAGCGTACCGGTCGCAACTAATGAAAAACTGTTTTTT.

J is TRBJ1-2 and V is TRBV20-1; D not certain. The CDR3 is 9 residues long. Germline loops: CDR1 DFQATT, CDR2 SNEGSKA (reference sequence). V was trimmed by 5 bases and J by 6 bases, leaving 4 bases between them. The CDR3 nucleotides read TGCAGTGCTGGGAATGGCTACACCTTC. Residues: CSAGNGYTF.

The chain combines TRBV28 with TRBJ1-1; 7 bases line up with TRBD1. CDR1 MDHEN and CDR2 SYDVKM come from the germline V gene. Trimming cost V 3 bases and J 10 bases; bases outside gene matches: 8. This CDR3 contains 13 residues. The CDR3 DNA is TGTGCCAGCAGTTTCGACAGGGTGGGGGGAGCTTTCTTT. Translating it yields CASSFDRVGGAFF.

This chain uses TRBV4-3 with TRBJ1-2; D uncertain. The V end was cut by 1 base, the J end by 8 bases, with 11 bases between. The CDR3 totals 13 residues. Germline CDR1 and CDR2: LGHNA and YSLEER. CDR3 DNA: TGCGCCAGCAGCCAAGTTCAGGCCTCAGGCTACACCTTC. As protein: CASSQVQASGYTF.

The rearrangement uses TRBV6-5 and TRBJ1-6; 7 bases line up with TRBD1. V gave up 6 bases and J gave up 7 bases; unmatched junction bases: 3. CDR1 is MNHEY, CDR2 SVGAGI, per germline. The CDR3 runs 13 residues. CDR3 in DNA: TGTGCCAGCAGACAGGGGCTCAATTCACCCCTCCACTTT. Protein product: CASRQGLNSPLHF.

The chain carries TRBV11-2 and TRBJ1-4, with unresolved D. V gave up 0 bases and J gave up 10 bases, with 18 bases separating them. Germline values: CDR1 SGHAT, CDR2 FQNNGV. The CDR3 is made up of 16 amino acids. Here the CDR3 reads CASSLDGFLTGGKLFF. CDR3 nucleotide sequence: TGTGCCAGCAGCTTAGATGGGTTCCTAACCGGTGGAAAACTGTTTTTT.

The chain has TRBV6-5 and TRBJ1-2, with 10 bases identical to TRBD1. Germline loops: CDR1 MNHEY, CDR2 SVGAGI. The CDR3 is made up of 14 amino acids. The junction had 2 bases not matched to a gene; V was cut back by 2 bases and J by 5 bases. Here the CDR3 DNA reads TGTGCCAGCAGTTACGGGGGACAGGGGTATGGCTACACCTTC. It encodes CASSYGGQGYGYTF.

This rearrangement joins TRBV7-3 to TRBJ1-1, with 9 bases matching TRBD1. The CDR3 is 13 amino acids. CDR1 and CDR2 (germline): SGHTA, FQGTGA. V trimming: 5 bases; J trimming: 4 bases; junction bases outside the gene matches: 2. The CDR3 region has the DNA TGTGCCAGCAGCCGGGACAGGGTCACTGAAGCTTTCTTT. Its protein is CASSRDRVTEAFF.

The genes are TRBV19 and TRBJ1-4; D is unresolved. The ends were cut back, 5 bases at V and 5 bases at J, with 15 bases in the middle. The CDR3 has 15 residues. Germline CDR1 LNHDA, CDR2 SQIVND (reference sequence). The CDR3 DNA sequence: TGTGCCAGTAGTGCCCGGACGGCATCCAATGAAAAACTGTTTTTT. Amino acids: CASSARTASNEKLFF. Full variable domain (rest looked up from reference TRBV19 and TRBJ1-4): DGGITQSPKYLFRKEGQNVTLSCEQNLNHDAMYWYRQDPGQGLRLIYYSQIVNDFQKGDIAEGYSVSREKKESFPLTVTSAQKNPTAFYLCASSARTASNEKLFFGSGTQLSVL.